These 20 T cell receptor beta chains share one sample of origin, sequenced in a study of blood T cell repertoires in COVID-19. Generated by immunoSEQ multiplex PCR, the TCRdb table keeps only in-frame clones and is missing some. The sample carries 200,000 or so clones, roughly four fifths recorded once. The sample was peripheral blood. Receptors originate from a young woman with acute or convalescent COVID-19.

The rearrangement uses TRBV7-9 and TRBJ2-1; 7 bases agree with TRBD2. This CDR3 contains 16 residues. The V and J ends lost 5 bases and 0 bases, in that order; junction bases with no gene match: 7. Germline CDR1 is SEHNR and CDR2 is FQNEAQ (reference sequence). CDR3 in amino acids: CASSPRGGSSYNEQFF. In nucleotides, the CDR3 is TGTGCCAGCAGCCCGCGTGGCGGGAGCTCCTACAATGAGCAGTTCTTC.

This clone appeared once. CDR3 sequence reads: CASSYGTSGPDEGDEQFF. The CDR3 nucleotides are TGTGCCAGCAGTTATGGGACTAGCGGGCCAGACGAGGGGGATGAGCAGTTCTTC. This chain connects TRBV28 to TRBJ2-1; 12 bases are shared with TRBD2. CDR3 length: 18 amino acids. Per germline, CDR1 MDHEN and CDR2 SYDVKM. The V and J ends lost 4 bases and 8 bases, in that order; junction bases with no gene match: 15.

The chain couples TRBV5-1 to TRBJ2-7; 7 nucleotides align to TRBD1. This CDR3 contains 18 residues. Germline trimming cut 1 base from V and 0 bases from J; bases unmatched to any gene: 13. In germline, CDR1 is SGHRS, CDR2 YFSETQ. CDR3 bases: TGCGCCAGCAGCTTGAGGGGACAGCTTATGTTACGCTCCTACGAGCAGTACTTC. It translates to CASSLRGQLMLRSYEQYF.

CDR3 DNA sequence: TGTGCCAGCAGCTTTAAGACAGGGGAATACTATGGCTACACCTTC. Translated, it gives CASSFKTGEYYGYTF. The J gene is TRBJ1-2, the V gene TRBV7-8; 8 nucleotides align to TRBD1. Germline CDR1 is SGHVS and CDR2 is FQNEAQ. Trimming at V came to 3 bases and at J to 3 bases, leaving 6 bases not matched to a gene. There are 15 residues in the CDR3.

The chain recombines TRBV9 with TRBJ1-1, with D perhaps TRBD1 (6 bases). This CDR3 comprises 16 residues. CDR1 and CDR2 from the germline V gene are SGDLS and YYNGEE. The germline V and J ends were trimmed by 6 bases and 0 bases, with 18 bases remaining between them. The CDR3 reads CASTPVGTGMNTEAFF. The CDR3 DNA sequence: TGTGCCAGCACCCCTGTGGGAACAGGGATGAACACTGAAGCTTTCTTT.

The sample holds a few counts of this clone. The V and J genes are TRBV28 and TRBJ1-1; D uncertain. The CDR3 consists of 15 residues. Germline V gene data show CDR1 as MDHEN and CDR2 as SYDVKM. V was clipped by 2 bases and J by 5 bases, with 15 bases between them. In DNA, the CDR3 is TGTGCCAGCAGTTTAGGAACGAGGGTTCTGACTGAAGCTTTCTTT. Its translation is CASSLGTRVLTEAFF.

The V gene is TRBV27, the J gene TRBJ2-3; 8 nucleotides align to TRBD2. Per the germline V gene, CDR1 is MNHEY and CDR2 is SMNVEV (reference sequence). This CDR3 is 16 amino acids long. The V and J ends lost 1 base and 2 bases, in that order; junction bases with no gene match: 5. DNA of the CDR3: TGTGCCAGCAGTTTATACGGGAGGGCCCACACAGATACGCAGTATTTT. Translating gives CASSLYGRAHTDTQYF.

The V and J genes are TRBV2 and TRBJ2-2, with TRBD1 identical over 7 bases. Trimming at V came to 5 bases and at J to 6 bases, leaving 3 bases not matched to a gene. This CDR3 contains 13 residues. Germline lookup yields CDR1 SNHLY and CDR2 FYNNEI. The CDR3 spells CASSPTGPGELFF. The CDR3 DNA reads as TGTGCCAGCAGTCCGACAGGGCCCGGGGAGCTGTTTTTT. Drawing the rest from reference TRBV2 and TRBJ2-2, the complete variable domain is EPEVTQTPSHQVTQMGQEVILRCVPISNHLYFYWYRQILGQKVEFLVSFYNNEISEKSEIFDDQFSVERPDGSNFTLKIRSTKLEDSAMYFCASSPTGPGELFFGEGSRLTVL.

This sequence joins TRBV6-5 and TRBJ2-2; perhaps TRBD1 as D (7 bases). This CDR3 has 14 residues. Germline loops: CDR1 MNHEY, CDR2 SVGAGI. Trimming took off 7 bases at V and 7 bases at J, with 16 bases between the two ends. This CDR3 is CASTGGGLGGELFF. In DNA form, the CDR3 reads TGTGCCAGCACAGGGGGAGGTTTGGGCGGGGAGCTGTTTTTT.

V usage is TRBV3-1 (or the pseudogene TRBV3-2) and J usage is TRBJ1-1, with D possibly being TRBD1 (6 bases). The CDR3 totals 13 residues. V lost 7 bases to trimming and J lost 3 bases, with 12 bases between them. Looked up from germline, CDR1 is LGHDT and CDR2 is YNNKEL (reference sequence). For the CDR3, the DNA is TGTGCCAGCACCCACAGGGTGGACACTGAAGCTTTCTTT. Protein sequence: CASTHRVDTEAFF.

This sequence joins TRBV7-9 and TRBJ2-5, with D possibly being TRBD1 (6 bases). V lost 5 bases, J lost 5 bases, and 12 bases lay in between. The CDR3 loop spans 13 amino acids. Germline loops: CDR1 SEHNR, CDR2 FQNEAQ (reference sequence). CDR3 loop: CASSIGGVETQYF. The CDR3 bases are TGTGCCAGCAGCATAGGGGGAGTGGAGACCCAGTACTTC.

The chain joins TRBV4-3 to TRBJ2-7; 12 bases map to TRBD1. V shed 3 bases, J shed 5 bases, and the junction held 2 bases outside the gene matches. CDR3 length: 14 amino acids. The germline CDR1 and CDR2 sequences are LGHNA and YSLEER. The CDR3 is CASSQGQGAHEQYF. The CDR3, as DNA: TGCGCCAGCAGCCAGGGACAGGGGGCACACGAGCAGTACTTC.

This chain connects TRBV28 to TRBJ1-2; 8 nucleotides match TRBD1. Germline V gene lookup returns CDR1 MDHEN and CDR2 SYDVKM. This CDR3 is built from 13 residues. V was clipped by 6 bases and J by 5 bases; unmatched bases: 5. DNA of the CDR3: TGTGCCAGCAGCGCGGGACAGGTTTATGGCTACACCTTC. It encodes CASSAGQVYGYTF.

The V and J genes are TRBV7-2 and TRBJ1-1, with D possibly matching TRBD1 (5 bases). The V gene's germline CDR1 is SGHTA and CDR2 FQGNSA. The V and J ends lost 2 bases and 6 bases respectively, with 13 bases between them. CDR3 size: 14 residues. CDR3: CASSLLGRAAEAFF. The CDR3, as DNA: TGTGCCAGCAGCTTACTTGGCAGGGCAGCTGAAGCTTTCTTT.

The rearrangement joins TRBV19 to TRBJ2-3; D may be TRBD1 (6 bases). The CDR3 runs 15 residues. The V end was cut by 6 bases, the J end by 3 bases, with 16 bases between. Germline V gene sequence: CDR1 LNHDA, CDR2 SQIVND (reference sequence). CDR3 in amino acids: CASRLGRGATDTQYF. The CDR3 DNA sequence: TGTGCCAGTAGATTGGGCAGGGGTGCGACAGATACGCAGTATTTT.

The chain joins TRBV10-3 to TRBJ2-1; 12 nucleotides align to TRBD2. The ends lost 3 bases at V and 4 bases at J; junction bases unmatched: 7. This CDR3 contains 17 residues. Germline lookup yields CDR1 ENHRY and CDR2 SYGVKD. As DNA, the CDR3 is TGTGCCATCAGTGAAACCCCCCTAGCGGGGGGGTACAATGAGCAGTTCTTC. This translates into CAISETPLAGGYNEQFF.

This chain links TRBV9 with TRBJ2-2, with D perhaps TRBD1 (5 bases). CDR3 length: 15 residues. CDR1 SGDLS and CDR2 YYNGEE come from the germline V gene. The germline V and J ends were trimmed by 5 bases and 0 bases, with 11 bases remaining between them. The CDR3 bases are TGTGCCAGCAGTTCCAGGGTGTCGAACACCGGGGAGCTGTTTTTT. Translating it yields CASSSRVSNTGELFF.

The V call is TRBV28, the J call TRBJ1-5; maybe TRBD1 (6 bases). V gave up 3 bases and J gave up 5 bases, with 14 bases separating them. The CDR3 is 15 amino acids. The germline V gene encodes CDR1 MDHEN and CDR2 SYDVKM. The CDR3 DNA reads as TGTGCCAGCAGTTTGGGATGGGACACATATCAGCCCCAGCATTTT. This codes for CASSLGWDTYQPQHF.

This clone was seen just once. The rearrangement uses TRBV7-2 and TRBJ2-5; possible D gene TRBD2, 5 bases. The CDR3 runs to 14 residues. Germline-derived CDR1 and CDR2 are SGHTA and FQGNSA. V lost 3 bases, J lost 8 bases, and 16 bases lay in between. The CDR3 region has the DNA TGTGCCAGCAGCTTGAAGCGGCAGCAAGCAACCCAGTACTTC. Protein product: CASSLKRQQATQYF.

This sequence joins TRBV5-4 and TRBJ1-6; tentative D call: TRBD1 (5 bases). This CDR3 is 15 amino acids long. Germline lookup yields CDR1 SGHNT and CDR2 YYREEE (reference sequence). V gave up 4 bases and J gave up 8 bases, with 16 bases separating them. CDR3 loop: CASSPGGVSHSPLHF. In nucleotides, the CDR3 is TGTGCCAGCAGCCCCGGGGGGGTCAGCCATTCACCCCTCCACTTT.